This TCR beta chain emerged from a study of T cell responses to AZD1222 COVID-19 vaccine. For this clone: Its specificity is not known.

The CDR3 length is 12 residues. Whole-study results and caveats: Baseline serology detected seropositivity in only six or seven AZD1222 recipients. The sample set comprised mostly white British donors with more females, and clonal diversity was possibly underestimated. Spike-wide vaccine-associated CD4 TCRs dominated at 160-218 and 743-854.

Produced via immunoSEQ multiplex PCR; TCRdb's table is partial and in-frame only. In the table there are fewer than 75,000 clones, under 95% of which are singletons. Sequencing was performed on peripheral blood, taken 28 days after the second dose of the MenACWY control vaccine. This receptor was obtained from an adult who received the MenACWY meningococcal vaccine as a control. V is TRBV7-5 and J is TRBJ1-6; the table names TRBD1, a call not compared with the DNA. TRBV7-5 is deemed a pseudogene. CDR3 sequence (DNA): TGTGCCAGAAGCCACAGGGAATCACCCCTCCACTTT. Translation: CARSHRESPLHF.